This T cell receptor (beta chain) stems from a study of T-cell reconstitution after alpha-beta-depleted transplantation in children. The study's findings and limits: Reportedly, roughly two months post-transplant, alpha-beta T cells arose from several hundred expanded graft clones. Surviving recipient T cells and thymic progenitors accounted for the high day-60 TCRbeta diversity observed in some patients. Counts and diversity of T cells one year after transplant came mostly from newly produced T cells.

During its preparation, the TCRbeta library received unique molecular identifiers. TCRdb processed the PCR reads anew with MiXCR; each CDR3 protein has one entry. The sample carries a few hundred thousand distinct CDR3 sequences, 27% recorded once. Regarding this clonotype: Its antigen is currently unknown.

The starting material was PBMCs, obtained before TCRalphabeta/CD19-depleted stem cell transplant. This TCR was sampled from a boy under two years old with Wiskott-Aldrich syndrome, due to receive a stem cell transplant.

This CDR3 is CASSPGQGSQETQYF. CDR3 nucleotides: TGTGCCAGCAGCCCGGGACAGGGGTCCCAAGAGACCCAGTACTTC. V gene TRBV12-3 or TRBV12-4 combines with J gene TRBJ2-5, with 10 bases matching TRBD1. The J segment lost 1 base and the V segment lost 6 bases, leaving 5 bases of the junction unmatched. There are 15 residues in the CDR3.